The sequence of this T cell receptor (beta chain) was determined in a study of cytomegalovirus exposure and HLA in healthy donors. With 60 Vbeta and 13 Jbeta primers, the PCR was carried out. Produced via immunoSEQ multiplex PCR; TCRdb's table is partial and in-frame only. Found here are 120,000 to 150,000 clones, 80% of them singletons; the top ten hold under 2.5%. Trimming cost V 3 bases and J 0 bases, with 5 bases left between them. From germline, CDR1 is SQVTM and CDR2 ANQGSEA. This CDR3 has 12 amino acids. The sequence was obtained from a man aged 30-40 years in good health and CMV-seronegative. The rearrangement joins TRBV29-1 to TRBJ2-5; the D is unclear. The sequencing sample was made of PBMCs. DNA for the CDR3: TGCAGCGTTGAGGGCAACCAAGAGACCCAGTACTTC. Translation: CSVEGNQETQYF.